These 3 T cell receptor beta chains originate from one sample sequenced in a study of cytomegalovirus exposure and HLA in healthy donors. Assay used: immunoSEQ multiplex PCR; TCRdb lists only in-frame clones, some missing. The data show about 50,000 clones, with 90% to 95% seen just once and about 1% held by the top ten. The sequencing input was PBMCs. The receptors were gathered from a man between 18 and 35 years old in good health and CMV-seronegative.

The CDR3 DNA is TGCGCCAGCAGCCAAGACTTGGCGGGGGTGGGACTAGGGTTAGAGCAGTACTTC. It yields the protein CASSQDLAGVGLGLEQYF. This chain joins TRBV4-1 and TRBJ2-7, with 8 bases lining up with TRBD2. The V and J ends lost 0 bases and 7 bases, in that order; junction bases with no gene match: 17. The CDR3 is 18 residues long. Germline lookup yields CDR1 MGHRA and CDR2 YSYEKL.

This clone appeared a single time. This sequence joins TRBV7-9 and TRBJ2-1, with D perhaps TRBD1 (6 bases). The V end was cut by 1 base, the J end by 2 bases, with 6 bases between. Germline-derived CDR1 and CDR2 are SEHNR and FQNEAQ (reference sequence). The CDR3 runs 14 residues. CDR3 nucleotides: TGTGCCAGCAGCTTAGGACAGGCCTACAATGAGCAGTTCTTC. It codes for CASSLGQAYNEQFF.

The CDR3 is CASRKQGAEDGYTF. DNA of the CDR3: TGTGCCAGCAGAAAGCAGGGGGCGGAAGATGGCTACACCTTC. The chain recombines TRBV5-4 with TRBJ1-2, with 8 bases that match TRBD1. V gave up 5 bases and J gave up 6 bases; unmatched junction bases: 9. CDR3 length equals 14 residues. CDR1 and CDR2 (germline): SGHNT, YYREEE (reference sequence).